The next 24 T cell receptor beta chains were all read from a single sample in a study of beta chain features in type 1 diabetes (dated by TCRdb to 2017 to 2018). Study-level results and caveats: Type 1 diabetes patients showed a moderate but significant shortening of TCRB CDR3 length in all four CD4+ subsets.

Libraries came from the immunoSEQ multiplex PCR assay. All of the isolated RNA was reverse transcribed with the High Capacity cDNA Reverse Transcription Kit, so expressed TCRB transcripts were sequenced. TCRdb's version of the immuneACCESS table is confined to in-frame rearrangements and falls short of the full clone set. An unresolved V gene accounts for under half of the shortfall where checked; the remainder is of unknown origin. Here the sample has around 50,000 clones; roughly 40% occur a single time. Jointly, the top ten make up over 0.1% of the sample. These receptors are not linked to any known antigen. The sample taken for sequencing was stem cell memory CD4+ T cells from blood. What this sample's cell subset or site label stands for: stem cell-like memory CD4+ T cells. The origin of the receptors is a young man with type 1 diabetes.

J is TRBJ2-1 and V is TRBV18; a possible D gene is TRBD2 (6 bases). Germline V gene data show CDR1 as KGHSH and CDR2 as LQKENI. V dropped 4 bases and J dropped 4 bases, with 14 bases sitting between them. This CDR3 region has 15 residues. The CDR3: CASSHGGRPYNEQFF. CDR3 coding DNA: TGTGCCAGCTCACACGGGGGAAGGCCTTACAATGAGCAGTTCTTC. The whole variable domain, remainder taken from reference TRBV18 and TRBJ2-1, is NAGVMQNPRHLVRRRGQEARLRCSPMKGHSHVYWYRQLPEEGLKFMVYLQKENIIDESGMPKERFSAEFPKEGPSILRIQQVVRGDSAAYFCASSHGGRPYNEQFFGPGTRLTVL.

The chain is built from TRBV27 and TRBJ2-5, with D perhaps TRBD2 (5 bases). This CDR3 comprises 13 residues. Germline CDR1 MNHEY, CDR2 SMNVEV (reference sequence). Deletions cut 6 bases from V and 7 bases from J, with 15 bases between. The CDR3 here is CASRGVAAGTQYF. DNA for the CDR3: TGTGCCAGCAGGGGCGTGGCGGCGGGGACCCAGTACTTC.

The J gene is TRBJ2-3, the V gene TRBV7-2; 10 bases match TRBD2. CDR1 is SGHTA and CDR2 is FQGNSA in the germline V gene. Germline trimming cut 1 base from V and 5 bases from J; bases unmatched to any gene: 12. The CDR3 is 18 amino acids. The CDR3 loop is CASSLDGAGGFLGDTQYF. The CDR3 coding sequence is TGTGCCAGCAGCTTAGACGGAGCGGGAGGGTTTTTGGGAGATACGCAGTATTTT.

Note on this clone: One end of the junction does not line up with germline, which may come from a read error. The chain combines TRBV7-8 with TRBJ1-1, with 8 bases aligning to TRBD1. The CDR3 extends over 15 amino acids. Germline V gene sequence: CDR1 SGHVS, CDR2 FQNEAQ. CDR3 residues: CASSLETGANTEALF. In DNA, the CDR3 is TGTGCCAGCAGCTTAGAGACAGGGGCCAACACTGAAGCTCTCTTT.

This chain joins TRBV7-2 and TRBJ1-2, with a possible D match to TRBD1 (5 bases). The CDR3 sequence is 13 residues long. Germline V gene sequence: CDR1 SGHTA, CDR2 FQGNSA. The germline V and J ends were trimmed by 6 bases and 8 bases, with 16 bases remaining between them. The CDR3 is CASRGTGVIGYTF. The CDR3 bases are TGTGCCAGCAGGGGGACGGGAGTAATCGGCTACACCTTC. Full variable domain (rest looked up from reference TRBV7-2 and TRBJ1-2): GAGVSQSPSNKVTEKGKDVELRCDPISGHTALYWYRQSLGQGLEFLIYFQGNSAPDKSGLPSDRFSAERTGGSVSTLTIQRTQQEDSAVYLCASRGTGVIGYTFGSGTRLTVV.

This clone has only a few counts. V usage is TRBV7-9 and J usage is TRBJ2-6; 7 bases line up with TRBD2. Germline V gives CDR1 SEHNR, CDR2 FQNEAQ (reference sequence). The CDR3 covers 16 residues. V shed 5 bases, J shed 2 bases, and the junction held 6 bases outside the gene matches. The CDR3 protein is CASSGGVMAGANVLTF. The CDR3 nucleotides read TGTGCCAGCAGCGGGGGGGTTATGGCTGGGGCCAACGTCCTGACTTTC.

This rearrangement joins TRBV19 to TRBJ2-5; D not resolved. The CDR3 sequence is 14 residues long. The germline CDR1 and CDR2 sequences are LNHDA and SQIVND (reference sequence). V lost 3 bases and J lost 4, with 12 bases in between. The CDR3 reads CASSMTLVGETQYF. DNA of the CDR3: TGTGCCAGTAGTATGACATTAGTAGGAGAGACCCAGTACTTC.

The chain links TRBV7-6 to TRBJ1-4; D remains unclear. Looked up from germline, CDR1 is SGHVS and CDR2 is FNYEAQ. The CDR3 is 13 residues long. V lost 5 bases, J lost 8 bases, and 12 bases lay in between. CDR3 amino acids: CASSPSGNEKLFF. CDR3 in DNA: TGTGCCAGCAGCCCATCCGGGAACGAAAAACTGTTTTTT.

The chain has TRBV5-5 and TRBJ2-2; unclear D gene. This CDR3 spans 14 amino acids. Germline V gene lookup returns CDR1 SGHKS and CDR2 YYEKEE (reference sequence). V shed 2 bases and J shed 0 bases, with 5 bases lying between them. In DNA form, the CDR3 reads TGTGCCAGCAGCTTATTTACGAACACCGGGGAGCTGTTTTTT. Translating gives CASSLFTNTGELFF.

There are a few counts of this clone. V gene TRBV19 combines with J gene TRBJ2-2; D remains unclear. The V gene's germline CDR1 is LNHDA and CDR2 SQIVND (reference sequence). The CDR3 contains 13 residues. Trimming removed 7 bases from V and 0 bases from J, with 6 bases in between. The CDR3 bases are TGTGCCAGTACGCCAGCGAACACCGGGGAGCTGTTTTTT. Translated: CASTPANTGELFF. Full variable domain (outside the CDR3, taken from reference TRBV19 and TRBJ2-2): DGGITQSPKYLFRKEGQNVTLSCEQNLNHDAMYWYRQDPGQGLRLIYYSQIVNDFQKGDIAEGYSVSREKKESFPLTVTSAQKNPTAFYLCASTPANTGELFFGEGSRLTVL.

This rearrangement joins TRBV18 to TRBJ1-5; no definite D call. This CDR3 has 13 residues. The V end lost 3 bases, the J end lost 4 bases, and 7 bases lay between the germline ends. Per the germline V gene, CDR1 is KGHSH and CDR2 is LQKENI. DNA of the CDR3: TGTGCCAGCTCACCTACAGAGAATCAGCCCCAGCATTTT. This codes for CASSPTENQPQHF. The variable domain in full, completed from reference TRBV18 and TRBJ1-5, reads NAGVMQNPRHLVRRRGQEARLRCSPMKGHSHVYWYRQLPEEGLKFMVYLQKENIIDESGMPKERFSAEFPKEGPSILRIQQVVRGDSAAYFCASSPTENQPQHFGDGTRLSIL.

This clone was observed a few times. The chain has TRBV30 and TRBJ2-2; D ambiguous. The CDR3 has 14 amino acids. The germline gives CDR1 GTSNPN, CDR2 SVGIG (reference sequence). Trimming took off 7 bases at V and 7 bases at J, with 19 bases between the two ends. This CDR3 is CASARSGSGGELFF. CDR3 nucleotide sequence: TGTGCCTCCGCCCGATCTGGTTCGGGCGGGGAGCTGTTTTTT.

The gene calls are TRBV28 and TRBJ1-1; D unclear. Germline assignment: CDR1 MDHEN and CDR2 SYDVKM. Trimming stripped 8 bases from V and 1 base from J, with 11 bases between. The CDR3 has 13 residues. DNA of the CDR3: TGTGCCAGCGGGAGGATTCCGAACACTGAAGCTTTCTTT. The encoded protein is CASGRIPNTEAFF.

The V gene is TRBV10-3, the J gene TRBJ1-2, with TRBD1 matching 7 bases. The CDR3 consists of 14 residues. The V gene end was trimmed by 7 bases and the J gene end by 0 bases; junction bases not matched to a gene: 5. Per germline, CDR1 ENHRY and CDR2 SYGVKD. CDR3 sequence (DNA): TGTGCCATCAAAAGGGACAGATCTAACTATGGCTACACCTTC. Its translation: CAIKRDRSNYGYTF.

The chain has TRBV29-1 and TRBJ1-2, with 10 bases fitting TRBD1. V was pared by 4 bases and J by 4 bases, with 0 bases of the junction left unmatched. CDR3 length: 12 amino acids. Germline V lookup: CDR1 SQVTM, CDR2 ANQGSEA. The CDR3 DNA reads as TGCAGCGTTGGGGACAGGGGCTATGGCTACACCTTC. Translation: CSVGDRGYGYTF.

The chain joins TRBV30 to TRBJ2-3, with 13 positions matching TRBD2. The junction had 7 bases not matched to a gene; V was cut back by 2 bases and J by 5 bases. The germline V gene encodes CDR1 GTSNPN and CDR2 SVGIG (reference sequence). The CDR3 length is 16 residues. CDR3 DNA: TGTGCCTGGAGTTCAGGACTAGCGGGGGCGGAAGATACGCAGTATTTT. Protein product: CAWSSGLAGAEDTQYF.

In this sample, this clone turned up a few times. The CDR3: CASSLVDRTFYGYTF. CDR3 sequence (DNA): TGTGCCAGCAGTTTGGTGGACAGAACCTTCTATGGCTACACCTTC. V usage is TRBV28 and J usage is TRBJ1-2, with a weak D call TRBD1 (6 bases). V was trimmed by 3 bases and J by 4 bases, leaving 15 bases between them. In germline, CDR1 is MDHEN, CDR2 SYDVKM. The CDR3 has 15 amino acids.

The CDR3 is CASSPDSYSYEQYF. As DNA, the CDR3 is TGTGCCAGCAGCCCCGACAGCTACTCCTACGAGCAGTACTTC. The chain has TRBV7-8 and TRBJ2-7; a possible D gene is TRBD1 (5 bases). Trimming removed 5 bases from V and 0 bases from J, with 11 bases in between. In germline, CDR1 is SGHVS, CDR2 FQNEAQ. The CDR3 spans 14 residues.

This clone was seen a few times. CDR3 coding DNA: TGTGCCAGCAGCTCTTACAATGAGCAGTTCTTC. Translated, it gives CASSSYNEQFF. The J gene is TRBJ2-1, the V gene TRBV5-6, with no clear D. This CDR3 contains 11 residues. Trimming removed 3 bases at V and 4 bases at J, with 2 bases between. Germline assignment: CDR1 SGHDT and CDR2 YYEEEE.

This clone was seen more than once but under ten times. V usage is TRBV9 and J usage is TRBJ2-3; 7 positions match TRBD2. J gave up 5 bases and V 0 bases, and 18 bases lay outside the gene matches. This CDR3 is 19 amino acids long. CDR1 and CDR2 (germline): SGDLS, YYNGEE. This CDR3 is CASSVGPSPGRRLGDTQYF. Here the CDR3 DNA reads TGTGCCAGCAGCGTAGGGCCATCTCCCGGGAGGAGGTTGGGAGATACGCAGTATTTT.

This chain joins TRBV4-2 and TRBJ2-2; 9 bases are a match to TRBD2. V was clipped by 2 bases and J by 6 bases; unmatched bases: 22. The CDR3 runs 21 residues. Looked up from germline, CDR1 is LGHNA and CDR2 is YNFKEQ. The CDR3 region has the DNA TGTGCCAGCAGCCAATCCCCGCCGTGGCGGGCGGGAGGGAGTATCGCCGGGGAGCTGTTTTTT. As protein: CASSQSPPWRAGGSIAGELFF.

The sample holds a few counts of this clone. V and J are TRBV18 and TRBJ2-3; D gene unclear. The CDR3 has 14 amino acids. Germline-derived CDR1 and CDR2 are KGHSH and LQKENI. Trimming cost V 3 bases and J 0 bases, with 7 bases left between them. The CDR3 loop reads CASSPALSTDTQYF. In nucleotides, the CDR3 is TGTGCCAGCTCACCGGCCTTAAGCACAGATACGCAGTATTTT.

The J gene is TRBJ2-2, the V gene TRBV5-4; 14 bases map to TRBD2. The germline CDR1 and CDR2 sequences are SGHNT and YYREEE (reference sequence). Losses at the gene ends were 4 bases for V and 3 bases for J; bases not matched to a gene: 2. The CDR3 is made up of 16 amino acids. CDR3 loop: CASSTGLAGDTGELFF. CDR3 DNA: TGTGCCAGCAGCACGGGACTAGCGGGAGACACCGGGGAGCTGTTTTTT.

The chain is built from TRBV4-1 and TRBJ1-2; maybe TRBD1 (6 bases). The CDR3 loop spans 15 amino acids. Germline values: CDR1 MGHRA, CDR2 YSYEKL. Trimming shortened V by 1 base and J by 3 bases, and 12 bases separated the two germline ends. The CDR3 nucleotides read TGCGCCAGCAGCCAAGGGACAGAAACTTACTATGGCTACACCTTC. This gives the protein CASSQGTETYYGYTF.